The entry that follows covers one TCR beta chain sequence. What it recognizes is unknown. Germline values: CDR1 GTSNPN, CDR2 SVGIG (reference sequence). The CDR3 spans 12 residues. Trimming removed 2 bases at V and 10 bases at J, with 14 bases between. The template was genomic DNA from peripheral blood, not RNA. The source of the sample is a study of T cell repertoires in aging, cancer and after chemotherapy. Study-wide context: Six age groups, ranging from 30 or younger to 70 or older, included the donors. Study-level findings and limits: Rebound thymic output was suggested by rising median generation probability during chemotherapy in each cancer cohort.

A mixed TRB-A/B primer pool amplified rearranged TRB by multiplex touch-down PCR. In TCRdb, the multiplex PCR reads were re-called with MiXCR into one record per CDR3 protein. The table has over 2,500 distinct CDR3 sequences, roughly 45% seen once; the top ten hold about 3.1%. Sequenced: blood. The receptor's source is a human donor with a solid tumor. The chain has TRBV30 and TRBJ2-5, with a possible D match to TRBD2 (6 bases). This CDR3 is CAWSIFDGGQYF. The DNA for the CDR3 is TGTGCCTGGAGTATATTCGACGGGGGCCAGTACTTC.